The 14 T cell receptor beta chains below come from one sample, sequenced in a study of OX40 agonist ivuxolimab in advanced cancers. Assay used: immunoSEQ multiplex PCR; TCRdb lists only in-frame clones, some missing. The repertoire holds around 42,000 clones, with more than 70% as singletons. The source material was CD4+ or CD8+ T cells sorted from blood, sampled in a trial of the OX40 agonist ivuxolimab. These TCRs come from an adult with an advanced solid tumor such as melanoma, head and neck, liver or kidney cancer.

The chain employs TRBV7-3 and TRBJ2-3; 10 bases agree with TRBD1. With V trimmed by 0 bases and J by 3 bases, 3 bases remained unmatched. This CDR3 contains 16 residues. CDR1 and CDR2 from the germline V gene are SGHTA and FQGTGA. The CDR3 coding sequence is TGTGCCAGCAGCTTAACCGGGACAGGGGTGACAGATACGCAGTATTTT. Its protein is CASSLTGTGVTDTQYF.

The J gene is TRBJ2-1, the V gene TRBV28, with TRBD2 matching over 9 bases. J was trimmed by 4 bases and V by 2 bases; bases with no gene match: 3. CDR1 and CDR2 from the germline V gene are MDHEN and SYDVKM. This CDR3 is built from 15 residues. In DNA form, the CDR3 reads TGTGCCAGCAGTTTAGCGGGAGGGTTATACAATGAGCAGTTCTTC. This encodes CASSLAGGLYNEQFF.

The chain uses TRBV10-1 and TRBJ2-1, with D unresolved. CDR1 is WNHNN and CDR2 is SYGVQD in the germline V gene (reference sequence). The V and J ends lost 0 bases and 5 bases respectively, with 14 bases between them. CDR3 size: 16 residues. The CDR3 DNA sequence: TGCGCCAGCAGTGAGTCGCAGACCCCCCCGAACAATGAGCAGTTCTTC. The encoded protein is CASSESQTPPNNEQFF.

This chain uses TRBV2 with TRBJ1-2; D unresolved. CDR1 and CDR2 from the germline V gene are SNHLY and FYNNEI. With 10 bases removed from V and 7 bases from J, the gap between germline ends came to 10 bases. This CDR3 is 10 amino acids long. For the CDR3, the DNA is TGTGCCACCACCTTCCGTGGCTACACCTTC. Translation gives CATTFRGYTF.

The rearrangement joins TRBV19 to TRBJ1-3; no firm D call. V was shortened by 2 bases and J by 3 bases, with 2 bases between the two germline ends. CDR3 length: 12 amino acids. Germline CDR1 LNHDA, CDR2 SQIVND (reference sequence). The CDR3 nucleotides are TGTGCCAGTAGTATAAGTGGAAACACCATATATTTT. Translation gives CASSISGNTIYF. The full variable domain, in which reference TRBV19 and TRBJ1-3 provide the parts outside the CDR3, is DGGITQSPKYLFRKEGQNVTLSCEQNLNHDAMYWYRQDPGQGLRLIYYSQIVNDFQKGDIAEGYSVSREKKESFPLTVTSAQKNPTAFYLCASSISGNTIYFGEGSWLTVV.

This chain joins TRBV5-1 and TRBJ1-2; D not resolved. Germline CDR1 and CDR2: SGHRS and YFSETQ. The germline V and J ends were trimmed by 1 base and 0 bases, with 7 bases remaining between them. The CDR3 extends over 14 amino acids. CDR3: CASSLTVTNYGYTF. Written as DNA, the CDR3 is TGCGCCAGCAGCTTGACGGTTACTAACTATGGCTACACCTTC.

The V gene is TRBV25-1, the J gene TRBJ2-5, with D tentatively TRBD2 (7 bases). The CDR3 runs to 16 residues. Deletions cut 6 bases from V and 4 bases from J, with 21 bases between. Germline values: CDR1 MGHDK, CDR2 SYGVNS. This CDR3 reads CASSGEGEGRRETQYF. In nucleotides, the CDR3 is TGTGCCAGCAGCGGGGAGGGGGAGGGCCGTCGAGAGACCCAGTACTTC.

This chain uses TRBV9 with TRBJ2-5; D uncertain. The J call may not be correct, given that the DNA end is closer to TRBJ2-7. The CDR3 is 13 amino acids. The germline V gene has CDR1 SGDLS and CDR2 YYNGEE. The CDR3 loop is CASSVAGAYEQYF. CDR3 nucleotides: TGTGCCAGCAGCGTAGCCGGTGCCTACGAGCAGTACTTC.

The chain uses TRBV9 and TRBJ2-1; TRBD2 agrees at 11 bases. This CDR3 comprises 16 residues. Germline V gives CDR1 SGDLS, CDR2 YYNGEE. V was pared by 4 bases and J by 6 bases, with 9 bases of the junction left unmatched. Here the CDR3 DNA reads TGTGCCAGCAGCCCCCAACTAGCGGGAGCTAGCAATGAGCAGTTCTTC. This translates into CASSPQLAGASNEQFF.

This clone was recorded only once. The rearrangement links TRBV9 to TRBJ2-7, with 8 bases matching TRBD1. Germline trimming cut 2 bases from V and 0 bases from J; bases unmatched to any gene: 4. Germline V gene sequence: CDR1 SGDLS, CDR2 YYNGEE. The CDR3 is 15 amino acids. DNA of the CDR3: TGTGCCAGCAGCGTCGGGACAGGCGACTCCTACGAGCAGTACTTC. This sequence encodes CASSVGTGDSYEQYF.

The V and J genes are TRBV4-1 and TRBJ2-7, with 11 bases aligning to TRBD2. The CDR3 consists of 13 residues. In germline, CDR1 is MGHRA, CDR2 YSYEKL. Trimming removed 5 bases from V and 5 bases from J; junction bases left unmatched: 2. DNA for the CDR3: TGCGCCAGCAGCGGACTAGCGGGTCACGAGCAGTACTTC. Its protein product is CASSGLAGHEQYF.

The chain employs TRBV7-3 and TRBJ1-2, with D possibly being TRBD1 (5 bases). The CDR3 has 14 residues. Per germline, CDR1 SGHTA and CDR2 FQGTGA. V lost 5 bases and J lost 5, with 15 bases in between. The CDR3 is CASSLNPGPYGYTF. DNA for the CDR3: TGTGCCAGCAGCCTAAATCCGGGACCTTATGGCTACACCTTC.

The J gene is TRBJ2-7, the V gene TRBV13, with 9 nucleotides matching TRBD2. This CDR3 is 15 amino acids long. CDR1 is PRHDT, CDR2 FYEKMQ, per germline (reference sequence). V shed 6 bases and J 4 bases; nucleotides not matched to a gene: 10. The CDR3 loop reads CASRKVAGEGYEQYF. The CDR3 coding sequence is TGTGCCAGCAGAAAGGTAGCGGGAGAGGGGTACGAGCAGTACTTC.

The J gene is TRBJ1-4, the V gene TRBV28; D possibly corresponds to TRBD1 (5 bases). Trimming took off 4 bases at V and 1 base at J, with 16 bases between the two ends. CDR1 is MDHEN, CDR2 SYDVKM, per germline. There are 17 residues in the CDR3. For the CDR3, the DNA is TGTGCCAGCAGTTCACCGTCAAAAGGGGTAACTAATGAAAAACTGTTTTTT. The encoded protein is CASSSPSKGVTNEKLFF.